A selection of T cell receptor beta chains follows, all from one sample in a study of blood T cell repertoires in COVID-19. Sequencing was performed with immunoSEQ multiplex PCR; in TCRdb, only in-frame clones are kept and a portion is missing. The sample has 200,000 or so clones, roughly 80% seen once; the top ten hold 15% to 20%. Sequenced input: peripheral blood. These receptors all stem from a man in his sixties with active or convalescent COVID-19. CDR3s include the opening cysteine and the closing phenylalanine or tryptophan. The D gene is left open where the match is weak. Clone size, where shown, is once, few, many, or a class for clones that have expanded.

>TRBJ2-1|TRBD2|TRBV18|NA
CASSRGLAGSYNEQFF
TGTGCCAGCTCACGGGGATTAGCGGGAAGCTACAATGAGCAGTTCTTC
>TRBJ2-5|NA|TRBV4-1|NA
CASSLPRGETQYF
TGCGCCAGCAGCCTCCCCCGGGGAGAGACCCAGTACTTC
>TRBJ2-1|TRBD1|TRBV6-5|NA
CASSYRTGSSYNEQFF
TGTGCCAGCAGTTACCGGACAGGGAGCTCCTACAATGAGCAGTTCTTC
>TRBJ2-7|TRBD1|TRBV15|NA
CATSRDEGQLRYF
TGTGCCACCAGCAGAGATGAGGGACAGCTGAGGTACTTC
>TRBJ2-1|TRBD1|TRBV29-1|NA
CSSWTGSSYNEQFF
TGCAGCTCTTGGACAGGTAGCTCCTACAATGAGCAGTTCTTC
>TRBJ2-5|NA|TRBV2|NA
CASRHRDWGQETQYF
TGTGCCAGCAGACACAGGGATTGGGGCCAAGAGACCCAGTACTTC
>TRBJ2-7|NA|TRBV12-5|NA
CASGLDDRGGSPNEQYF
TGTGCTAGTGGTTTGGACGACAGGGGCGGGAGTCCCAACGAGCAGTACTTC
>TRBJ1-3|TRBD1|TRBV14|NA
CASSPVGRGPGNTIYF
TGTGCCAGCAGCCCGGTTGGTAGGGGGCCTGGAAACACCATATATTTT
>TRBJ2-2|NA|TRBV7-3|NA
CASSSTGDTGELFF
TGTGCCAGCAGCTCTACCGGAGACACCGGGGAGCTGTTTTTT
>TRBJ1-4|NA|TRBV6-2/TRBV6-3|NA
CASSYPGDLFF
TGTGCCAGCAGTTACCCGGGGGATCTGTTTTTT
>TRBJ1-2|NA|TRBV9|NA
CASRPPGGNYGYTF
TGTGCCAGCCGACCCCCGGGGGGGAACTATGGCTACACCTTC
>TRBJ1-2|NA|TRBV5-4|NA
CASSPTLEGHDNYGYTF
TGTGCCAGCAGCCCTACCTTAGAAGGACACGATAACTATGGCTACACCTTC
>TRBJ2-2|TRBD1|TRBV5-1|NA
CASSRGDRGPGELFF
TGCGCCAGCAGCCGAGGGGACAGGGGGCCTGGGGAGCTGTTTTTT
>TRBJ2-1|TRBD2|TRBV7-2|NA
CASRLAGGLHNEQFF
TGTGCCAGCAGATTAGCGGGAGGGCTTCACAATGAGCAGTTCTTC
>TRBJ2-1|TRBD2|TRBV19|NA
CASRYSGSYNEQFF
TGTGCCAGCCGGTATAGCGGGAGTTATAATGAGCAGTTCTTC
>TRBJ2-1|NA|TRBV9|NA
CASSPSTSDTYNEQFF
TGTGCCAGCAGCCCCTCGACTAGTGATACCTACAATGAGCAGTTCTTC
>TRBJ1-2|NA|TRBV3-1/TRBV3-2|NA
CASSHRDMNYGYTF
TGTGCCAGCAGCCATCGGGACATGAACTATGGCTACACCTTC
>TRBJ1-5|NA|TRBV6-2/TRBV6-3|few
CASSSGGGQPQHF
TGTGCCAGCAGTTCCGGGGGAGGACAGCCCCAGCATTTT
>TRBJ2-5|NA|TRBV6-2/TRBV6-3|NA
CASSYGGGAAETQYF
TGTGCCAGCAGTTACGGGGGAGGAGCGGCAGAGACCCAGTACTTC
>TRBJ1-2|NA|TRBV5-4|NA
CASSLNSRDGYTF
TGTGCCAGCAGCTTAAACAGTAGAGATGGCTACACCTTC
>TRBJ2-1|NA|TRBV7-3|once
CASSSHRYNEQFF
TGTGCCAGCAGCTCCCACCGGTACAATGAGCAGTTCTTC
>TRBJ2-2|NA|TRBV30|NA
CAFQPGVGDTGELFF
TGTGCCTTTCAACCGGGAGTAGGGGACACCGGGGAGCTGTTTTTT
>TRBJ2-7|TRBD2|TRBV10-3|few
CAIRPGTSGSSDEQYF
TGTGCCATCAGACCCGGGACTAGCGGGAGCAGCGACGAGCAGTACTTC
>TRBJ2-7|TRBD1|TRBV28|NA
CASSLVGQGAREQYF
TGTGCCAGCAGTTTAGTGGGACAGGGGGCGCGCGAGCAGTACTTC
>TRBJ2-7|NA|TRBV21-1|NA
CASSKGAGRQEDYEQYF
TGTGCCAGCAGCAAAGGGGCAGGGCGACAAGAAGACTACGAGCAGTACTTC
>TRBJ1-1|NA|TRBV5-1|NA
CASSLDSSNTEAFF
TGCGCCAGCAGCTTGGACAGTTCCAACACTGAAGCTTTCTTT
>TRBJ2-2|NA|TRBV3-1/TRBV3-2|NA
CASSQERRTGELFF
TGTGCCAGCAGCCAAGAAAGGAGAACCGGGGAGCTGTTTTTT
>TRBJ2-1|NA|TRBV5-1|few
CASSLVRSTRGEQFF
TGCGCCAGCAGCTTGGTCCGATCTACCCGCGGTGAGCAGTTCTTC
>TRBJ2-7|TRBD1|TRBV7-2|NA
CASSLKGQTSYEQYF
TGTGCCAGCAGCTTAAAGGGACAGACCTCCTACGAGCAGTACTTC
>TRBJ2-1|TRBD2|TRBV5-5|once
CASSFLTSGSYNEQFF
TGTGCCAGCAGCTTTCTGACTAGCGGGTCCTACAATGAGCAGTTCTTC
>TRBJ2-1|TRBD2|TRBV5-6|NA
CASSLRLAAGGEQFF
TGTGCCAGCAGCTTGCGGCTAGCGGCCGGGGGGGAGCAGTTCTTC
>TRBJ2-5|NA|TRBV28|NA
CASSLRRRGETQYF
TGTGCCAGCAGCCTAAGACGCAGGGGAGAGACCCAGTACTTC
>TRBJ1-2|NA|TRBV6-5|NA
CASIPKRGYYGYTF
TGTGCCAGCATCCCCAAGAGGGGGTACTATGGCTACACCTTC
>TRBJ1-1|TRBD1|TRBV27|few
CASSLSGTGNTEAFF
TGTGCCAGCAGTTTATCCGGGACAGGGAACACTGAAGCTTTCTTT
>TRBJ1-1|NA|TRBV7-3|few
CASSLLKSTEAFF
TGTGCCAGCAGCTTATTGAAGAGCACTGAAGCTTTCTTT
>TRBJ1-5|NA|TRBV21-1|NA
CASKKRGGQCHQPQHF
TGTGCCAGCAAAAAGAGAGGGGGTCAATGTCATCAGCCCCAGCATTTT
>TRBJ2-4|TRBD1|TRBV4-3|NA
CASSQEGTVLAKNIQYF
TGCGCCAGCAGCCAGGAAGGGACAGTCCTAGCCAAAAACATTCAGTACTTC
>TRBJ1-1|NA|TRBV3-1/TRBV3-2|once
CASSQQGGVSEAFF
TGTGCCAGCAGCCAACAGGGCGGAGTCTCTGAAGCTTTCTTT
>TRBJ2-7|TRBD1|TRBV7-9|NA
CASSSGQGISYEQYF
TGTGCCAGCAGCTCCGGACAGGGGATCTCCTACGAGCAGTACTTC
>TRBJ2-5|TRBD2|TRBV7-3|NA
CASSPRRGGRETQYF
TGTGCCAGCAGCCCCCGGCGGGGGGGGAGAGAGACCCAGTACTTC
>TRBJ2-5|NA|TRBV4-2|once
CASSRSGSTQYF
TGTGCCAGCAGCCGGTCAGGGTCTACCCAGTACTTC
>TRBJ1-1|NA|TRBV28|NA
CASSLQGWAEAFF
TGTGCCAGCAGCCTACAGGGCTGGGCGGAAGCTTTCTTT
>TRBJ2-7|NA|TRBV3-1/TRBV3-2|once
CASSRLTSEQYF
TGTGCCAGCAGCCGCCTCACTTCCGAGCAGTACTTC
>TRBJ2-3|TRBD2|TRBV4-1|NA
CATAGLVTDTQYF
TGCGCCACCGCGGGACTAGTAACAGATACGCAGTATTTT
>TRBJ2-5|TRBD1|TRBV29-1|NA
CSVNRGRGETQYF
TGCAGCGTTAATAGGGGGCGCGGGGAGACCCAGTACTTC